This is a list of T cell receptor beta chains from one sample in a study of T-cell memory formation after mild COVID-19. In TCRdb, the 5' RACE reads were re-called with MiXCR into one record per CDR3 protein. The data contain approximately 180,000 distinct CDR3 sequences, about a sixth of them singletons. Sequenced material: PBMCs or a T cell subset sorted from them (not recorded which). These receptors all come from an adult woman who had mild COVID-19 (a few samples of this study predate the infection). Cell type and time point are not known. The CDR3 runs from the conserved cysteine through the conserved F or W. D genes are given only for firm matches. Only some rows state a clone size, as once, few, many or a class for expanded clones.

CDR3: CASSLAYNEQFF
DNA: TGCGCCAGCAGCTTGGCCTACAATGAGCAGTTCTTC
D: NA
J: TRBJ2-1
V: TRBV5-1
size: many

CDR3: CASSPTLTGNSGANVLTF
DNA: TGCGCCAGCAGCCCGACGCTGACAGGGAACTCTGGGGCCAACGTCCTGACTTTC
D: TRBD1
J: TRBJ2-6
V: TRBV5-1
size: few

CDR3: CASSYRGLAENTEAFF
DNA: TGTGCCAGCAGCTACAGGGGGCTAGCGGAAAACACTGAAGCTTTCTTT
D: TRBD1
J: TRBJ1-1
V: TRBV7-2
size: few

CDR3: CASSPGIARGGYTEAFF
DNA: TGTGCCAGCTCACCAGGCATTGCTAGGGGAGGGTACACTGAAGCTTTCTTT
D: NA
J: TRBJ1-1
V: TRBV18
size: many

CDR3: CSARDIAGRVNTQYF
DNA: TGCAGTGCTAGAGATATAGCGGGGCGGGTGAATACGCAGTATTTT
D: TRBD2
J: TRBJ2-3
V: TRBV20-1
size: once

CDR3: CASSQSGTTDTQYF
DNA: TGCGCCAGCAGCCAATCCGGGACCACAGATACGCAGTATTTT
D: NA
J: TRBJ2-3
V: TRBV5-1
size: NA

CDR3: CATSDQPGQPTSGSRGNEQFF
DNA: TGTGCCACCAGTGATCAGCCGGGACAGCCTACTAGCGGGAGCCGGGGCAATGAGCAGTTCTTC
D: TRBD2
J: TRBJ2-1
V: TRBV24-1
size: few

CDR3: CASMRQPYGYTF
DNA: TGTGCCAGCATGAGGCAGCCCTATGGCTACACCTTC
D: NA
J: TRBJ1-2
V: TRBV6-2/TRBV6-3
size: NA

CDR3: CASSQWTGGYTF
DNA: TGTGCCAGCAGCCAGTGGACGGGGGGCTACACCTTC
D: NA
J: TRBJ1-2
V: TRBV7-8
size: NA

CDR3: CASRELTGELFF
DNA: TGTGCCAGCAGGGAGTTGACCGGGGAGCTGTTTTTT
D: NA
J: TRBJ2-2
V: TRBV2
size: few

CDR3: CGIPGLWVGLNGYTF
DNA: TGCGGTATCCCGGGGTTATGGGTAGGACTAAATGGCTACACCTTC
D: NA
J: TRBJ1-2
V: TRBV20-1
size: few

CDR3: CASSGGQGVSYTF
DNA: TGTGCCAGCAGCGGAGGACAGGGAGTCAGCTACACCTTC
D: TRBD1
J: TRBJ1-2
V: TRBV9
size: NA

CDR3: CSARDIAGAPDTQYF
DNA: TGCAGTGCTAGAGATATAGCGGGGGCCCCAGATACGCAGTATTTT
D: TRBD2
J: TRBJ2-3
V: TRBV20-1
size: few

CDR3: CASSLNPASGGSSSYEQYF
DNA: TGCGCCAGCAGCTTGAATCCGGCTAGCGGGGGGTCCTCCTCCTACGAGCAGTACTTC
D: TRBD2
J: TRBJ2-7
V: TRBV5-1
size: few

CDR3: CASSRNRGARGNSPLHF
DNA: TGTGCCAGCTCACGCAACAGGGGCGCGCGTGGTAATTCACCCCTCCACTTT
D: TRBD1
J: TRBJ1-6
V: TRBV18
size: NA

CDR3: CASSYRGGTYNEQFF
DNA: TGTGCCAGCAGTTACCGCGGTGGGACCTACAATGAGCAGTTCTTC
D: NA
J: TRBJ2-1
V: TRBV6-2/TRBV6-3
size: few

CDR3: CASSTNTEAFF
DNA: TGTGCCAGCAGCACGAACACTGAAGCTTTCTTT
D: NA
J: TRBJ1-1
V: TRBV3-1
size: NA

CDR3: CASSPRTSYNEQFF
DNA: TGTGCCAGCAGTCCAAGGACCAGCTACAATGAGCAGTTCTTC
D: NA
J: TRBJ2-1
V: TRBV7-3
size: few

CDR3: CASSQVGPGLNTDTQYF
DNA: TGTGCCAGCAGCCAAGTTGGCCCGGGACTAAACACAGATACGCAGTATTTT
D: TRBD2
J: TRBJ2-3
V: TRBV3-1
size: NA

CDR3: CASSLEQRNSPLHF
DNA: TGCGCCAGCAGCTTGGAGCAGAGGAATTCACCCCTCCACTTT
D: NA
J: TRBJ1-6
V: TRBV5-1
size: NA

CDR3: CSARDPPQGEKLFF
DNA: TGCAGTGCTAGAGACCCTCCCCAAGGTGAAAAACTGTTTTTT
D: NA
J: TRBJ1-4
V: TRBV20-1
size: few

CDR3: CASSLGGTGTGELFF
DNA: TGTGCCAGCAGTTTAGGAGGGACGGGCACCGGGGAGCTGTTTTTT
D: NA
J: TRBJ2-2
V: TRBV12-3/TRBV12-4
size: NA

CDR3: CATSDFATEGRDNEQFF
DNA: TGTGCCACCAGTGATTTCGCAACGGAGGGCCGGGACAATGAGCAGTTCTTC
D: NA
J: TRBJ2-1
V: TRBV24-1
size: few